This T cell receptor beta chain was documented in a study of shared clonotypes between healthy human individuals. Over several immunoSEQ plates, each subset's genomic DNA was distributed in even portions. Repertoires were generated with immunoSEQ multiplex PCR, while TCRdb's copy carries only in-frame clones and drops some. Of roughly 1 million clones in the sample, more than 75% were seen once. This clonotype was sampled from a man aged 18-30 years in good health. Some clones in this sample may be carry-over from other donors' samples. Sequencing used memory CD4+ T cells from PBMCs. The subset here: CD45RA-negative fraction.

CDR3 protein: CAWSLAVGRAQYF. Written as DNA, the CDR3 is TGTGCCTGGAGTCTGGCGGTCGGGCGGGCCCAGTACTTC. V is TRBV30 and J is TRBJ2-5; D is possibly TRBD2 (5 bases). V lost 2 bases to trimming and J lost 9 bases, with 16 bases between them. The V gene's germline CDR1 is GTSNPN and CDR2 SVGIG (reference sequence). The CDR3 loop spans 13 amino acids.